The rows below give T cell receptor beta chains drawn from one sample of a study of T-cell reconstitution after alpha-beta-depleted transplantation in children. TCRdb reprocessed the PCR reads via MiXCR and lists one record per CDR3 protein. The sample yields some 500,000 distinct CDR3 sequences, approximately 20% seen once. The sample in question was PBMCs from the stem cell graft donor, obtained from the stem cell graft. Every receptor here comes from a human donor who donated a stem cell graft to a child with acute lymphoblastic leukemia. Each CDR3 is given without its conserved first and last residue. Fields, in order: V gene, J gene, clone size, CDR3 protein. Clone size is shown for a subset of rows, as once, few, many or a class of expanded clone.

TRBV20-1	TRBJ2-2	few	SARRAGVDTGELF
TRBV12-3/TRBV12-4	TRBJ1-1	few	ASSLFRGNTEAF
TRBV19	TRBJ1-1	.	ARAPFTGTPRRGYTEAF
TRBV29-1	TRBJ2-7	.	SVGTGLRVEHY
TRBV6-1	TRBJ2-1	.	ASSHLQGASYNEQF
TRBV20-1	TRBJ2-1	.	SALRGQGGLEQF
TRBV18	TRBJ2-7	few	ASSIGTDEQY
TRBV15	TRBJ2-6	few	ATSRRSVSGANVLT
TRBV28	TRBJ1-1	few	ASSLDPDRFGAF
TRBV12-3/TRBV12-4	TRBJ2-5	few	ASTPTGGSQY
TRBV7-6	TRBJ1-1	few	ASSLVVGEAF
TRBV5-1	TRBJ2-5	many	ASTSAQGWGETQY
TRBV5-1	TRBJ2-5	.	ASSLYRQETQY
TRBV27	TRBJ2-3	few	ASSPAFGGGTDTQY
TRBV7-8	TRBJ2-5	few	ASSLVGRKETQY
TRBV9	TRBJ2-7	.	ASSATSGSPEQY
TRBV7-9	TRBJ2-7	few	ASSSVIGYEQY
TRBV29-1	TRBJ2-3	few	SVPFPTDTQY
TRBV5-1	TRBJ2-1	few	ASQADFSYNEQF
TRBV5-1	TRBJ1-2	few	ASSKEGQPANYGYT
TRBV27	TRBJ2-5	.	ASSLRSHRDRQETQY
TRBV12-3/TRBV12-4	TRBJ2-3	few	ASSPPLAIQPSTQY
TRBV6-2/TRBV6-3	TRBJ2-7	few	ASSYEDNYEQY
TRBV15	TRBJ2-1	.	ATSSPLGRGGLAGVAEQF
TRBV5-1	TRBJ1-1	few	ASSLGGDQKMNTEAF
TRBV5-1	TRBJ2-1	few	ASSLVPDEGNEQF